The rows below give T cell receptor beta chains drawn from one sample of a study of vaccination and CD4 T cells after COVID-19. Their antigens remain unidentified. Each CDR3 protein gets one entry after TCRdb re-called the PCR reads with MiXCR. The repertoire holds over 20,000 distinct CDR3 sequences, with 35% to 45% as singletons. This material consisted of CD4+ T cells from blood, cultured in vitro, taken about 7 months after SARS-CoV-2 vaccination. These TCRs come from a human donor who had recovered from COVID-19. CDR3s include the opening cysteine and the closing phenylalanine or tryptophan. The D gene is left open where the match is weak. Where a row states a size, it is once, few, many or the class of an expanded clone; other rows omit it.

cdr3_length	d_call	clone_size	v_call	j_call	cdr3_nt	cdr3_aa
16	TRBD1	few	TRBV6-5	TRBJ1-2	TGTGCCAGCAGTTACTCTGGACAGGGGGCTGGTTATGGCTACACCTTC	CASSYSGQGAGYGYTF
15	TRBD1	.	TRBV19	TRBJ1-2	TGTGCCAGTAGTATAGGTGGACAGGGATTCTATGGCTACACCTTC	CASSIGGQGFYGYTF
14	TRBD2	.	TRBV2	TRBJ2-7	TGTGCCAGCGCCCCTAGCGGGGCAACCTACGAGCAGTACTTC	CASAPSGATYEQYF
14	.	.	TRBV15	TRBJ2-2	TGTGCCACCAGCAGAGATAGGAACACCGGGGAGCTGTTTTTT	CATSRDRNTGELFF
16	TRBD2	.	TRBV20-1	TRBJ2-1	TGCAGTGCTAGAAAGCTGGCCATGCGGGAGTACAATGAGCAGTTCTTC	CSARKLAMREYNEQFF
13	.	.	TRBV20-1	TRBJ2-2	TGCAGTGCTAGTCGACAGTCGACCGGGGAGCTGTTTTTT	CSASRQSTGELFF
14	.	few	TRBV27	TRBJ2-7	TGTGCCAGCAGTTTATCTGCTAGCTTTTACGAGCAGTACTTC	CASSLSASFYEQYF
16	TRBD2	few	TRBV11-3	TRBJ2-7	TGTGCCAGCAGCCCCCTTGGGGCGGGAGGAACGTACGAGCAGTACTTC	CASSPLGAGGTYEQYF
14	TRBD2	.	TRBV12-3/TRBV12-4	TRBJ2-5	TGTGCCAGCAGCCGGACTAGCGGCCAAGAGACCCAGTACTTC	CASSRTSGQETQYF
13	.	few	TRBV7-2	TRBJ2-3	TGTGCCAGCAGCTTAGTTGGCACAGATACGCAGTATTTT	CASSLVGTDTQYF
14	TRBD2	.	TRBV7-2	TRBJ2-5	TGTGCCAGCAGCTTGGCGGGAGGGTATGAGACCCAGTACTTC	CASSLAGGYETQYF
16	.	.	TRBV6-1	TRBJ2-1	TGTGCCAGCAGGGGATCGAAGAGCGCCTCATACAATGAGCAGTTCTTC	CASRGSKSASYNEQFF
15	TRBD2	.	TRBV20-1	TRBJ2-1	TGCAGTGCTAGGGCGATACGCGGGAGGGTCGGTGAGCAGTTCTTC	CSARAIRGRVGEQFF
14	TRBD2	few	TRBV7-8	TRBJ2-5	TGTGCCAGCAGCACTAGCGGGGGGCAAGAGACCCAGTACTTC	CASSTSGGQETQYF
15	.	.	TRBV7-8	TRBJ2-7	TGTGCCAGCAGCCCCCGCCGGGCGAACACCGGGGAGCTGTACTTC	CASSPRRANTGELYF
13	.	.	TRBV29-1	TRBJ1-1	TGCAGCGTTAGGGCAGACCTGATGGGTGAAGCTTTCTTT	CSVRADLMGEAFF
13	.	.	TRBV2	TRBJ2-7	TGTGCCAGCAGCTCTACAGGCTCTGGTGAGCAGTACTTC	CASSSTGSGEQYF
14	TRBD1	.	TRBV5-4	TRBJ1-4	TGTGCCAGCAGCTTGGCCGCAGGGGGGGGGAAACTGTTTTTT	CASSLAAGGGKLFF
13	TRBD1	.	TRBV20-1	TRBJ1-1	TGCAGTGCTAGAGGGACAGGGGACACTGAAGCTTTCTTT	CSARGTGDTEAFF
16	TRBD2	few	TRBV20-1	TRBJ2-5	TGCAGTGCTCGCCGAACTAGCGGGAGTGTAGAGGAGACCCAGTACTTC	CSARRTSGSVEETQYF
16	.	few	TRBV7-2	TRBJ2-3	TGTGCCAGCAGCCCCTCTGGTACCTCTAGCACAGATACGCAGTATTTT	CASSPSGTSSTDTQYF
12	.	once	TRBV20-1	TRBJ1-2	TGCAGTGCAGTCGACAGCGACTATGGCTACACCTTC	CSAVDSDYGYTF
13	.	.	TRBV6-1	TRBJ2-3	TGTGCCAGCAGCCCTAGAGGAGTAGATACGCAGTATTTT	CASSPRGVDTQYF
14	TRBD2	.	TRBV20-1	TRBJ2-1	TGCAGTGCTCCGGAAGCGGGAACGTACAATGAGCAGTTCTTC	CSAPEAGTYNEQFF
14	TRBD2	.	TRBV10-1	TRBJ2-7	TGCGCCAGCAGTGAGGTAGCGGGAGCCGCCGAGCAGTACTTC	CASSEVAGAAEQYF
15	TRBD1	.	TRBV7-9	TRBJ1-1	TGTGCCAGCAGCTTTCAGGAGGGGGCGCGCACTGAAGCTTTCTTT	CASSFQEGARTEAFF
14	TRBD1	.	TRBV20-1	TRBJ1-1	TGCAGTGCTAGAGATAACAGGGGTATCACTGAAGCTTTCTTT	CSARDNRGITEAFF
15	TRBD1	few	TRBV6-1	TRBJ2-7	TGTGCCAGCAGTCCCCGACAGGGGTGGTCCTACGAGCAGTACTTC	CASSPRQGWSYEQYF
13	TRBD1	.	TRBV6-1	TRBJ1-1	TGTGCCAGCAGTAGAAGGGACAGATTTGAAGCTTTCTTT	CASSRRDRFEAFF
16	.	.	TRBV5-1	TRBJ2-1	TGCGCCAGCAGCTTCCCCGCGGGATCGACTTACAATGAGCAGTTCTTC	CASSFPAGSTYNEQFF
12	.	few	TRBV20-1	TRBJ2-2	TGCAGTGCTAGAACGAACACCGGGGAGCTGTTTTTT	CSARTNTGELFF
16	TRBD2	.	TRBV20-1	TRBJ2-3	TGCAGTGCTAGGGGAAGGACTAGCGGGGTATTGGATACGCAGTATTTT	CSARGRTSGVLDTQYF
14	.	.	TRBV21-1	TRBJ2-7	TGTGCCAGCAGCTCAAGAAGCTTTCTTTACGAGCAGTACTTC	CASSSRSFLYEQYF
15	TRBD1	.	TRBV6-1	TRBJ1-2	TGTGCCAGCAGTGTTGAGGGGGCAAACGTCTATGGCTACACCTTC	CASSVEGANVYGYTF
16	.	.	TRBV20-1	TRBJ2-1	TGCAGTGCTAGAGATCGGCCGACCGTGTCCTACAATGAGCAGTTCTTC	CSARDRPTVSYNEQFF
12	.	.	TRBV20-1	TRBJ1-5	TGCAGTGCGAGAAGGGCCCCTCAGCCCCAGCATTTT	CSARRAPQPQHF
14	.	.	TRBV20-1	TRBJ1-1	TGCAGTGCTACCCGGGACTCAAGGAACACTGAAGCTTTCTTT	CSATRDSRNTEAFF
14	.	few	TRBV7-8	TRBJ2-7	TGTGCCAGCACCAAACTGGTTCAGGGATACGAGCAGTACTTC	CASTKLVQGYEQYF
14	.	.	TRBV6-5	TRBJ1-1	TGTGCCAGCAGTTATGAAACGGGGAACACTGAAGCTTTCTTT	CASSYETGNTEAFF
18	TRBD1	.	TRBV20-1	TRBJ2-7	TGCAGTGCTAGAGTTCGGCATCATCCACAGGGGAAGTACTACGAGCAGTACTTC	CSARVRHHPQGKYYEQYF
13	.	few	TRBV20-1	TRBJ2-2	TGCAGTGCACCGGACCCACTCGCCGGGGAGCTGTTTTTT	CSAPDPLAGELFF
15	TRBD2	.	TRBV6-1	TRBJ2-5	TGTGCCAGCAACCCAACCGGGACTAGCGAAGAGACCCAGTACTTC	CASNPTGTSEETQYF
13	.	.	TRBV5-1	TRBJ2-5	TGCGCCAGCAGCTTGGGAATCCAAGAGACCCAGTACTTC	CASSLGIQETQYF
15	.	few	TRBV7-8	TRBJ2-7	TGTGCCAGCAGCTTAGAACTGGGGGAAACCTATGAGCAGTACTTC	CASSLELGETYEQYF
17	.	.	TRBV6-1	TRBJ2-5	TGTGCCAGCAGTGAATATTTTTGGGACCTGGGCCAAGAGACCCAGTACTTC	CASSEYFWDLGQETQYF
15	TRBD1	.	TRBV10-3	TRBJ2-3	TGTGCCTCCGCCTGGGACAGGGTGTTCACAGATACGCAGTATTTT	CASAWDRVFTDTQYF
13	TRBD2	.	TRBV7-3	TRBJ2-5	TGTGCCAGCAGCCCAGCGGGAGTAGAGACCCAGTACTTC	CASSPAGVETQYF
16	.	.	TRBV4-2	TRBJ1-2	TGTGCCAGCAGCCAAGGCGGCGTGACCACCACCTTTGGCTACACCTTC	CASSQGGVTTTFGYTF
10	.	once	TRBV29-1	TRBJ1-1	TGCAGCGCCCAAAACACTGAAGCTTTCTTT	CSAQNTEAFF
14	.	few	TRBV7-3	TRBJ2-5	TGTGCCAGCAGCCCCAAAAGCGGATCGGAGACCCAGTACTTC	CASSPKSGSETQYF
14	.	.	TRBV28	TRBJ1-6	TGTGCCAGCACCTATCCGGGGGATAATTCACCCCTCCACTTT	CASTYPGDNSPLHF